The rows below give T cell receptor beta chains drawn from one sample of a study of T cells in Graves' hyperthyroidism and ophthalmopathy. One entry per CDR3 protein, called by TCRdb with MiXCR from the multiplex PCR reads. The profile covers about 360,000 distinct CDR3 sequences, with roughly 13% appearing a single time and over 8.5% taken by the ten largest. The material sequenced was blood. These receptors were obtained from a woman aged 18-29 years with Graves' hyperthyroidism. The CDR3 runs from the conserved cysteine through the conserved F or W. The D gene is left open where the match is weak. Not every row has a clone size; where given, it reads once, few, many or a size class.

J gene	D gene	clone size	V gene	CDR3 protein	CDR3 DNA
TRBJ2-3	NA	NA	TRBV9	CASSPTLESTDTQYF	TGTGCCAGCAGCCCAACATTGGAATCAACAGATACGCAGTATTTT
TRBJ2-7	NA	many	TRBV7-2	CASSPVAVPYYEQYF	TGTGCCAGCAGCCCGGTAGCGGTTCCTTACTACGAGCAGTACTTC
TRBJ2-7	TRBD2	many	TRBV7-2	CASSSSSGSLSVQYF	TGTGCCAGCAGCTCCTCTAGCGGATCCCTTTCGGTGCAGTACTTC
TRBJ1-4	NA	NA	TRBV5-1	CASSPDGSNEKLFF	TGCGCCAGCAGTCCGGACGGGAGTAATGAAAAACTGTTTTTT
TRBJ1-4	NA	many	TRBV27	CASSARGVVNEKLFF	TGTGCCAGCAGTGCAAGGGGGGTGGTTAATGAAAAACTGTTTTTT
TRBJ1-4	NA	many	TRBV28	CASRPKSSKKLFF	TGTGCCAGCAGGCCCAAATCCTCTAAAAAACTGTTTTTT
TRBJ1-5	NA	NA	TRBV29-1	CSVATTGSNNQPQHF	TGCAGCGTTGCAACTACAGGCAGCAATAATCAGCCCCAGCATTTT
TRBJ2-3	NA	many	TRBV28	CASIPRPNLADTQYF	TGTGCCAGCATCCCGAGACCAAACCTTGCAGATACGCAGTATTTT
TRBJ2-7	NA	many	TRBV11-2	CASSLGFAGPTYEQYF	TGTGCCAGCAGCTTAGGATTTGCGGGACCTACCTACGAGCAGTACTTC
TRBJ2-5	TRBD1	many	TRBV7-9	CASSTNRGQETQYF	TGTGCCAGCAGCACCAACAGGGGCCAAGAGACCCAGTACTTC
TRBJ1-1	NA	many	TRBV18	CASSPSGPKNTEAFF	TGTGCCAGCTCACCATCGGGACCGAAGAACACTGAAGCTTTCTTT
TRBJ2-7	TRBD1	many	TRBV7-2	CASSPRDSYYEQYF	TGTGCCAGCAGCCCGAGGGACAGCTACTACGAGCAGTACTTC
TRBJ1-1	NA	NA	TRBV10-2	CASSESYLSEAFF	TGCGCCAGCAGTGAGTCTTATCTTTCTGAAGCTTTCTTT
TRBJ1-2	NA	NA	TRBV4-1	CASSQPTQFYGYTF	TGCGCCAGCAGCCAGCCGACACAATTCTATGGCTACACCTTC
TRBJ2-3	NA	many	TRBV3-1	CASSHETSTDTQYF	TGTGCCAGCAGCCATGAGACTAGCACAGATACGCAGTATTTT
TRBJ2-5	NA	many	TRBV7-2	CASTPRTPPWETQYF	TGTGCCAGCACCCCGAGGACCCCGCCGTGGGAGACCCAGTACTTC
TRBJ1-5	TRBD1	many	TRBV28	CASSLGQTGNQPQHF	TGTGCCAGCAGTTTGGGACAGACCGGCAATCAGCCCCAGCATTTT
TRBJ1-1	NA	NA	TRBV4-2	CASSQEGDPNTEAFF	TGTGCCAGCAGCCAAGAGGGCGATCCGAACACTGAAGCTTTCTTT
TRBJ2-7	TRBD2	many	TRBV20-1	CSARLAGLARDEQYF	TGCAGTGCTAGACTAGCGGGGTTGGCTAGGGACGAGCAGTACTTC
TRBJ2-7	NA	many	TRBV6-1	CASSRLSGTDSYEQYF	TGTGCCAGCAGCAGACTATCCGGGACGGACTCCTACGAGCAGTACTTC
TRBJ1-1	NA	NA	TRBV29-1	CSAFRGRDTEAFF	TGCAGCGCATTCAGGGGCCGGGACACTGAAGCTTTCTTT
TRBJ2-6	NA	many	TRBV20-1	CSASPGGVYGANVLTF	TGCAGTGCCTCCCCCGGCGGGGTTTACGGGGCCAACGTCCTGACTTTC
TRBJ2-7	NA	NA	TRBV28	CASSLTGPFYEQYF	TGTGCCAGCAGTTTAACGGGTCCTTTCTACGAGCAGTACTTC
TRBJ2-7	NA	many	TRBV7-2	CASSLTGYEQYF	TGTGCCAGCAGCTTAACAGGCTACGAGCAGTACTTC
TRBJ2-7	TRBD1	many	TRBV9	CASSVSQGARYEQYF	TGTGCCAGCAGCGTCAGCCAGGGGGCCAGATACGAGCAGTACTTC
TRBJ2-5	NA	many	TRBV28	CASSQGQETQYF	TGTGCCAGCAGCCAGGGACAAGAGACCCAGTACTTC
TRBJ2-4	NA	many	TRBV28	CASKGGAKNIQYF	TGTGCCAGCAAAGGGGGGGCCAAAAACATTCAGTACTTC
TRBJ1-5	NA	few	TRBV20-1	CSASYKGAGQPQHF	TGCAGTGCTAGTTATAAAGGGGCCGGTCAGCCCCAGCATTTT
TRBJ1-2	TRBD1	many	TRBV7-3	CASGTGGNYGYTF	TGTGCCAGCGGTACAGGGGGCAACTATGGCTACACCTTC
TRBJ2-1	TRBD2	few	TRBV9	CASSDPSGGQGYEQFF	TGTGCCAGCAGCGATCCTTCGGGGGGGCAGGGCTATGAGCAGTTCTTC
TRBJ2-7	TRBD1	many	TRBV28	CASRSSGQGREQYF	TGTGCCAGCAGATCCTCTGGACAGGGTAGGGAGCAGTACTTC
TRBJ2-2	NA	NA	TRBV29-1	CSVGGRVGTGELFF	TGCAGCGTTGGGGGCAGGGTCGGCACCGGGGAGCTGTTTTTT
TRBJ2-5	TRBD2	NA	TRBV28	CASQTSGRGGTQYF	TGTGCCAGCCAGACTAGCGGGAGGGGAGGGACCCAGTACTTC
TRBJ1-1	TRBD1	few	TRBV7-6	CASSPRPPGQGGTEAFF	TGTGCCAGCAGCCCCCGACCCCCTGGACAGGGTGGGACTGAAGCTTTCTTT
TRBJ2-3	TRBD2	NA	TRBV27	CASSLSLAVTDTQYF	TGTGCCAGCAGTTTAAGTCTAGCGGTCACAGATACGCAGTATTTT
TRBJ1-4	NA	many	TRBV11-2	CASSLGRGRGHEKLFF	TGTGCCAGCAGCCTCGGGAGGGGAAGAGGTCATGAAAAACTGTTTTTT
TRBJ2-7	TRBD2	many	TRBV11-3	CASSLGASGPYEQYF	TGTGCCAGCAGCTTAGGCGCTAGCGGCCCCTACGAGCAGTACTTC
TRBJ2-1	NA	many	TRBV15	CATSVRSYNEQFF	TGTGCCACCAGCGTGCGATCCTACAATGAGCAGTTCTTC
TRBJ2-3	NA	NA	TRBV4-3	CASSQDGRVGDTQYF	TGCGCCAGCAGCCAAGACGGCAGGGTCGGTGATACGCAGTATTTT
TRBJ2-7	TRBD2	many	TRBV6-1	CASSEDSGGSYEQYF	TGTGCCAGCAGTGAAGACAGCGGGGGTTCCTACGAGCAGTACTTC
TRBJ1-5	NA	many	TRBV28	CASIPQGIGNQPQHF	TGTGCCAGCATCCCACAGGGAATTGGCAATCAGCCCCAGCATTTT
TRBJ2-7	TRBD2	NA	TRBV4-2	CASSQEESGRGNEQYF	TGTGCCAGCAGCCAAGAGGAAAGCGGGAGGGGGAATGAGCAGTACTTC
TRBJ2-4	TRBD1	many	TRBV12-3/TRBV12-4	CASSLSGDRLKYGNIQYF	TGTGCCAGCAGTCTTTCGGGGGACAGGCTTAAATATGGAAACATTCAGTACTTC
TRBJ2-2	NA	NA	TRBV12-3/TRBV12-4	CASSLAGGPPGELFF	TGTGCCAGCAGTTTAGCGGGGGGGCCCCCCGGGGAGCTGTTTTTT
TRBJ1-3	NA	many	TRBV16	CASSPWRTPSSGNTIYF	TGTGCCAGCAGCCCCTGGCGGACTCCCTCCTCTGGAAACACCATATATTTT
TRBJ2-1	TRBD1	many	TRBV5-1	CASSPTGYPYNEQFF	TGCGCCAGCAGCCCGACAGGGTACCCCTACAATGAGCAGTTCTTC
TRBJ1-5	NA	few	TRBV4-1	CASSHQGINQPQHF	TGCGCCAGCAGCCACCAGGGGATCAATCAGCCCCAGCATTTT
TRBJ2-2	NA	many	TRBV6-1	CASRLDGVTGELFF	TGTGCCAGCAGACTGGACGGGGTCACCGGGGAGCTGTTTTTT
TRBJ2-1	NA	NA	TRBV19	CASRPGAGEQFF	TGTGCCAGTAGGCCGGGGGCGGGTGAGCAGTTCTTC
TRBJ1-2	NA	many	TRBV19	CASSIGTGPYGYTF	TGTGCCAGTAGTATCGGTACTGGACCATATGGCTACACCTTC
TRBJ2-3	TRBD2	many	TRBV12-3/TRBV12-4	CASAVKGGRDTQYF	TGTGCCAGCGCCGTTAAGGGAGGGCGAGATACGCAGTATTTT
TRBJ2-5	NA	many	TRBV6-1	CASSFSRDTETQYF	TGTGCCAGCAGTTTCAGCCGGGACACGGAGACCCAGTACTTC
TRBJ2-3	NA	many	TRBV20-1	CSASKSEQGDTQYF	TGCAGTGCTAGTAAAAGCGAGCAAGGGGATACGCAGTATTTT
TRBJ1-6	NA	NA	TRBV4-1	CANSPSSSSYNSPLHF	TGCGCCAACAGCCCATCAAGTAGCTCCTATAATTCACCCCTCCACTTT
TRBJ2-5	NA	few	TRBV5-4	CASSFTGDQETQYF	TGTGCCAGCAGCTTCACCGGGGACCAAGAGACCCAGTACTTC
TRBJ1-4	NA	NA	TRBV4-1	CASSRDSGIREKLFF	TGCGCCAGCAGCCGGGATTCAGGGATTCGGGAAAAACTGTTTTTT